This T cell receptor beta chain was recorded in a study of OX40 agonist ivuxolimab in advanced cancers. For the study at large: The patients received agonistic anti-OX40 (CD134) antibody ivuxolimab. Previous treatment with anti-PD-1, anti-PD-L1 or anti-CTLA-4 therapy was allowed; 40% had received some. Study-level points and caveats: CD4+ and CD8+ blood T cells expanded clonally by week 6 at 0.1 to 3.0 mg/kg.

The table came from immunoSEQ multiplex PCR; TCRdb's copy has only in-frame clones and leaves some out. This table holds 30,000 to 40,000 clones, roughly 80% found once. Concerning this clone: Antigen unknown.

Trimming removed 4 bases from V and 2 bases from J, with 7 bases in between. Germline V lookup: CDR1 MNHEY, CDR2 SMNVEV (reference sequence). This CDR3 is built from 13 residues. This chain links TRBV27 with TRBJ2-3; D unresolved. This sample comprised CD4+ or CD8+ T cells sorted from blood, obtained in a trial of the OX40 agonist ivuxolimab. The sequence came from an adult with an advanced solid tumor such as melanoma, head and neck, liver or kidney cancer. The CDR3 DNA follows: TGTGCCAGCAGTTCCCTCCTCACAGATACGCAGTATTTT. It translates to CASSSLLTDTQYF.